These 30 T cell receptor beta chains originate from one sample sequenced in a study of OX40 agonist ivuxolimab in advanced cancers. Libraries were prepared by immunoSEQ multiplex PCR; TCRdb keeps only in-frame clonotypes and omits some of them. The profile covers 66,000 or so clones, with roughly 85% appearing a single time and 4% taken by the ten largest. Sequencing was performed on CD4+ or CD8+ T cells sorted from blood, taken in a trial of the OX40 agonist ivuxolimab. Receptors were obtained from an adult with an advanced solid tumor such as melanoma, head and neck, liver or kidney cancer.

In its sample, this clone was seen once. The gene calls are TRBV25-1 and TRBJ1-2, with D perhaps matching TRBD1 (6 bases). Germline CDR1 reads MGHDK; CDR2 reads SYGVNS. V was cut by 2 bases and J by 6 bases, with 10 bases left in between. CDR3 length: 13 residues. The CDR3 here is CASSEQGINGYTF. DNA of the CDR3: TGTGCCAGCAGTGAACAGGGGATTAATGGCTACACCTTC.

The rearrangement joins TRBV18 to TRBJ1-1, with a tentative D call TRBD1 (5 bases). There are 14 residues in the CDR3. CDR1 KGHSH and CDR2 LQKENI come from the germline V gene. V lost 9 bases to trimming and J lost 0 bases, with 14 bases between them. In DNA form, the CDR3 reads TGTGCCAGTTTCCGAGGGGCCATGAACACTGAAGCTTTCTTT. Its protein is CASFRGAMNTEAFF.

The chain combines TRBV7-9 with TRBJ1-2; 7 nucleotides match TRBD1. The V gene's germline CDR1 is SEHNR and CDR2 FQNEAQ (reference sequence). The CDR3 covers 13 residues. V lost 5 bases, J lost 2 bases, and 2 bases stayed unmatched. The CDR3 here is CASSQDRNYGYTF. The DNA of the CDR3 is TGTGCCAGCAGCCAGGACAGGAACTATGGCTACACCTTC.

The chain carries TRBV29-1 and TRBJ2-5; D is unclear. V lost 4 bases and J 1 base, leaving 4 bases between the germline ends. Germline V gene lookup returns CDR1 SQVTM and CDR2 ANQGSEA. This CDR3 is 11 amino acids long. The CDR3 DNA sequence: TGCAGCGTTGGCAGCCAAGAGACCCAGTACTTC. This encodes CSVGSQETQYF.

The chain links TRBV19 to TRBJ2-6; the D is unclear. This CDR3 region has 13 residues. V was trimmed by 10 bases and J by 0 bases, leaving 7 bases between them. Per germline, CDR1 LNHDA and CDR2 SQIVND (reference sequence). The CDR3 loop is CATGDSGANVLTF. The CDR3 DNA reads TGTGCCACCGGAGACTCTGGGGCCAACGTCCTGACTTTC.

The chain couples TRBV9 to TRBJ1-5; no clear D gene. In germline, CDR1 is SGDLS, CDR2 YYNGEE. The V and J ends lost 3 bases and 7 bases respectively, with 17 bases between them. The CDR3 covers 15 residues. The CDR3 coding sequence is TGTGCCAGCAGCGACGGGCCCGGCAGGAAACAGCCCCAGCATTTT. Amino acids: CASSDGPGRKQPQHF.

The gene calls are TRBV13 and TRBJ2-2; 12 bases are a match to TRBD2. Germline V gives CDR1 PRHDT, CDR2 FYEKMQ (reference sequence). V shed 5 bases and J 0 bases; nucleotides not matched to a gene: 7. The CDR3 is 18 amino acids. CDR3 in DNA: TGTGCCAGCAGCCTTATTGGACTAGCGGGACCGAACACCGGGGAGCTGTTTTTT. Its translation is CASSLIGLAGPNTGELFF.

CDR3 residues: CASSGGMGRYGYTF. CDR3 DNA: TGTGCCAGCAGCGGTGGAATGGGACGCTATGGCTACACCTTC. The chain employs TRBV9 and TRBJ1-2, with TRBD1 as a possible D gene (5 bases). Germline-derived CDR1 and CDR2 are SGDLS and YYNGEE. Trimming removed 3 bases at V and 4 bases at J, with 13 bases between. The CDR3 is 14 amino acids.

The chain employs TRBV5-1 and TRBJ1-1, with a tentative D call TRBD1 (6 bases). Germline-derived CDR1 and CDR2 are SGHRS and YFSETQ. Trimming pared 0 bases from V and 5 bases from J, leaving 14 bases between. The CDR3 sequence is 15 residues long. This chain's CDR3 is CASSLEGRGGTEAFF. CDR3 DNA: TGCGCCAGCAGCTTGGAGGGGAGAGGGGGTACTGAAGCTTTCTTT.

V and J are TRBV28 and TRBJ2-7; no clear D. CDR3 length: 12 amino acids. Germline loops: CDR1 MDHEN, CDR2 SYDVKM. The V gene lost 3 bases and the J gene lost 2 bases, with 5 bases spanning the gap. CDR3 in DNA: TGTGCCAGCAGTTTTATCCCCTACGAGCAGTACTTC. Translation: CASSFIPYEQYF.

The CDR3 here is CASSVVGRGTDTQYF. In DNA, the CDR3 is TGTGCCAGCAGCGTTGTAGGGAGAGGCACAGATACGCAGTATTTT. This chain connects TRBV9 to TRBJ2-3; D is perhaps TRBD2 (5 bases). V lost 2 bases and J 1 base, leaving 11 bases between the germline ends. The CDR3 totals 15 residues. Germline V gene data show CDR1 as SGDLS and CDR2 as YYNGEE. Using reference TRBV9 and TRBJ2-3 for the parts outside the CDR3, the full variable domain is DSGVTQTPKHLITATGQRVTLRCSPRSGDLSVYWYQQSLDQGLQFLIQYYNGEERAKGNILERFSAQQFPDLHSELNLSSLELGDSALYFCASSVVGRGTDTQYFGPGTRLTVL.

Written as DNA, the CDR3 is TGTGCCAGCAGCTTACTACAGGGAGAGACCCAGTACTTC. It encodes CASSLLQGETQYF. The rearrangement uses TRBV7-9 and TRBJ2-5, with a weak D call TRBD1 (6 bases). Germline lookup yields CDR1 SEHNR and CDR2 FQNEAQ (reference sequence). V gave up 2 bases and J gave up 4 bases, with 8 bases separating them. The length of the CDR3 is 13 residues. The full variable domain, with the rest looked up from reference TRBV7-9 and TRBJ2-5, is DTGVSQNPRHKITKRGQNVTFRCDPISEHNRLYWYRQTLGQGPEFLTYFQNEAQLEKSRLLSDRFSAERPKGSFSTLEIQRTEQGDSAMYLCASSLLQGETQYFGPGTRLLVL.

This chain connects TRBV2 to TRBJ2-2; 9 nucleotides align to TRBD2. The CDR3 spans 15 residues. J lost 4 bases, V lost 4 bases, and 4 bases had no gene match. Germline CDR1 and CDR2: SNHLY and FYNNEI. The CDR3 coding sequence is TGTGCCAGCAGTGCTAGCGGGAAGAGCACCGGGGAGCTGTTTTTT. Translation: CASSASGKSTGELFF.

Details on this clone: The junction departs from the called germline gene at one end, perhaps through a read error. The genes are TRBV5-1 and TRBJ1-1; D may be TRBD1 (6 bases). This CDR3 has 15 residues. CDR1 and CDR2 (germline): SGHRS, YFSETQ. CDR3 residues: CASSTWDTLNSEAFF. The DNA for the CDR3 is TGCGCCAGCAGCACTTGGGACACCTTGAACAGTGAAGCTTTCTTT.

The chain combines TRBV7-3 with TRBJ1-1; D gene uncertain. The germline V and J ends were trimmed by 2 bases and 5 bases, with 9 bases remaining between them. The CDR3 extends over 13 amino acids. Germline-derived CDR1 and CDR2 are SGHTA and FQGTGA. The chain's CDR3 is CASSLGPWTEAFF. The CDR3 region has the DNA TGTGCCAGCAGCTTAGGGCCCTGGACTGAAGCTTTCTTT.

V gene TRBV7-6 combines with J gene TRBJ2-7; 8 bases line up with TRBD2. CDR1 SGHVS and CDR2 FNYEAQ come from the germline V gene. This CDR3 has 16 amino acids. V lost 2 bases to trimming and J lost 5 bases; unmatched junction nucleotides: 11. The DNA for the CDR3 is TGTGCCAGCAGCTTACTCTCTGCGGGGGGCGGGGACGAGCAGTACTTC. Amino acid sequence: CASSLLSAGGGDEQYF.

J is TRBJ1-1 and V is TRBV7-3; D is unclear. Deletions cut 6 bases from V and 0 bases from J, with 23 bases between. CDR1 and CDR2 from the germline V gene are SGHTA and FQGTGA. This CDR3 is built from 18 residues. In nucleotides, the CDR3 is TGTGCCAGCAGTCGAACACCGCAGAGCCCATTAATGAACACTGAAGCTTTCTTT. Its translation is CASSRTPQSPLMNTEAFF.

V is TRBV28 and J is TRBJ1-2; D ambiguous. The CDR3 consists of 12 residues. The V end lost 7 bases, the J end lost 2 bases, and 8 bases lay between the germline ends. Per the germline V gene, CDR1 is MDHEN and CDR2 is SYDVKM. In nucleotides, the CDR3 is TGTGCCAGCAAGTTAGAAAACTATGGCTACACCTTC. Translating it yields CASKLENYGYTF.

The rearrangement links TRBV18 to TRBJ1-1; 10 bases map to TRBD1. The CDR3 is 17 residues long. J gave up 1 base and V 1 base, and 6 bases lay outside the gene matches. The germline V gene encodes CDR1 KGHSH and CDR2 LQKENI. The DNA of the CDR3 is TGTGCCAGCTCACCACTAAGACAGGGGGCGACGAACACTGAAGCTTTCTTT. Translated: CASSPLRQGATNTEAFF.

The CDR3 coding sequence is TGTGCCAGCAGCTCTAGAGCTACTAGCACAGATACGCAGTATTTT. This codes for CASSSRATSTDTQYF. V and J are TRBV9 and TRBJ2-3; D is unclear. The CDR3 is 15 residues long. Looked up from germline, CDR1 is SGDLS and CDR2 is YYNGEE. Trimming took off 4 bases at V and 0 bases at J, with 12 bases between the two ends.

V gene TRBV7-3 combines with J gene TRBJ2-3, with 7 nucleotides matching TRBD2. There are 15 residues in the CDR3. The junction had 9 bases not matched to a gene; V was cut back by 5 bases and J by 4 bases. Germline V gives CDR1 SGHTA, CDR2 FQGTGA. The CDR3 region is CASSPPGGEADTQYF. For the CDR3, the DNA is TGTGCCAGCAGCCCCCCGGGGGGAGAGGCAGATACGCAGTATTTT. The full variable domain, its missing parts supplied by reference TRBV7-3 and TRBJ2-3, is GAGVSQTPSNKVTEKGKYVELRCDPISGHTALYWYRQSLGQGPEFLIYFQGTGAADDSGLPNDRFFAVRPEGSVSTLKIQRTERGDSAVYLCASSPPGGEADTQYFGPGTRLTVL.

The chain is built from TRBV2 and TRBJ2-3, with 9 bases fitting TRBD2. The V and J ends lost 9 bases and 5 bases, in that order; junction bases with no gene match: 6. The CDR3 is 13 residues long. Germline CDR1 is SNHLY and CDR2 is FYNNEI. In DNA form, the CDR3 reads TGTGCCAGGCGGGAGGGCCTGGGAGATACGCAGTATTTT. It yields the protein CARREGLGDTQYF.

This chain joins TRBV5-1 and TRBJ2-3, with 12 bases matching TRBD2. With V trimmed by 5 bases and J by 8 bases, 6 bases remained unmatched. CDR1 is SGHRS, CDR2 YFSETQ, per germline. The CDR3 totals 14 residues. The CDR3 region is CASSRLAGGPTQYF. The CDR3, as DNA: TGCGCCAGCAGTCGGCTAGCGGGGGGGCCTACGCAGTATTTT.

The chain employs TRBV10-3 and TRBJ2-3; D perhaps matches TRBD1 (5 bases). This CDR3 has 10 amino acids. Germline V gene lookup returns CDR1 ENHRY and CDR2 SYGVKD. Trimming left V 10 bases short and J 8 bases short, with 10 bases between. This CDR3 reads CATGHATQYF. For the CDR3, the DNA is TGTGCCACTGGACACGCTACGCAGTATTTT.

V is TRBV5-1 and J is TRBJ1-6; the D is unclear. Deletions cut 0 bases from V and 9 bases from J, with 13 bases between. Germline V gene data show CDR1 as SGHRS and CDR2 as YFSETQ. The CDR3 has 15 amino acids. The CDR3 loop reads CASSLEVRIGSPLHF. The CDR3 nucleotides read TGCGCCAGCAGCTTGGAGGTTCGTATCGGTTCACCCCTCCACTTT.

The rearrangement uses TRBV28 and TRBJ2-1, with D perhaps matching TRBD2 (6 bases). The CDR3 is 14 residues long. V shed 3 bases and J shed 6 bases, with 12 bases lying between them. From germline, CDR1 is MDHEN and CDR2 SYDVKM. The CDR3 nucleotides read TGTGCCAGCAGTTTCGGGGGAGCAGTCAATGAGCAGTTCTTC. Translation gives CASSFGGAVNEQFF.

This chain links TRBV5-4 with TRBJ1-2; D is uncertain. V shed 0 bases and J shed 4 bases, with 10 bases lying between them. Per the germline V gene, CDR1 is SGHNT and CDR2 is YYREEE (reference sequence). This CDR3 has 14 amino acids. CDR3 sequence (DNA): TGTGCCAGCAGCTTGGAAGCTGGCAGCTATGGCTACACCTTC. Translated: CASSLEAGSYGYTF.

This chain connects TRBV30 to TRBJ2-1; no clear D. From germline, CDR1 is GTSNPN and CDR2 SVGIG (reference sequence). The CDR3 consists of 12 residues. The V end was cut by 8 bases, the J end by 6 bases, with 14 bases between. The DNA for the CDR3 is TGTGCCATGTCGCCAAATGTCAATGAGCAGTTCTTC. Its protein product is CAMSPNVNEQFF. Full variable domain (remainder filled in from reference TRBV30 and TRBJ2-1): SQTIHQWPATLVQPVGSPLSLECTVEGTSNPNLYWYRQAAGRGLQLLFYSVGIGQISSEVPQNLSASRPQDRQFILSSKKLLLSDSGFYLCAMSPNVNEQFFGPGTRLTVL.

CDR3 DNA: TGTGCCAGCAGCTTCGTCATGCTTCTGGGGCAGCCCCAGCATTTT. It encodes CASSFVMLLGQPQHF. The V gene is TRBV28, the J gene TRBJ1-5; D not certain. Germline values: CDR1 MDHEN, CDR2 SYDVKM. This CDR3 contains 15 residues. V was cut by 6 bases and J by 7 bases, with 19 bases left in between.

This sequence joins TRBV9 and TRBJ1-2; TRBD1 might be the D (5 bases). The germline CDR1 and CDR2 sequences are SGDLS and YYNGEE. This CDR3 is built from 15 residues. The V gene lost 0 bases and the J gene lost 2 bases, with 11 bases spanning the gap. CDR3 in amino acids: CASSVDGTGNYGYTF. CDR3 sequence (DNA): TGTGCCAGCAGCGTAGACGGGACGGGCAACTATGGCTACACCTTC.